This TCR beta chain is from a study of regulatory T cells in long-lasting Graves disease. Study information: Newly diagnosed Graves' patients had taken antithyroid drugs under 3 months. Study-wide results and limits: TRBV28, TRBJ1-2 and TRBJ2-5 were favored in persistent disease. Thyroid tissue went unexamined; only peripheral blood was analyzed.

Time point noted: newly diagnosed GD, antithyroid drugs for less than 3 months. TCR sequences were obtained from RNA taken from PBMCs. Per germline, CDR1 DFQATT and CDR2 SNEGSKA (reference sequence). V lost 3 bases and J 6 bases, leaving 15 bases between the germline ends. The CDR3 has 14 amino acids. To make TCR beta libraries, researchers used iRepertoire HTBI primers and Arm-PCR of CDR3 regions. MiXCR, applied by TCRdb to the multiplex PCR reads, yields one record per CDR3 protein. The sample holds 530,000 or so distinct CDR3 sequences, 15% to 20% seen once. There are many counts of this clonotype. What it recognizes is unknown. A further study also used this sample, focusing on T cells in Graves' hyperthyroidism and ophthalmopathy. That report adds: A set of HTBI primers served as the primers for a first-round RT-PCR of the TCR CDR3.

Sequences were derived from peripheral blood mononuclear cells (PBMCs), sampled at new diagnosis, from a patient treated with antithyroid drugs. This chain uses TRBV20-1 with TRBJ2-1; D is possibly TRBD2 (5 bases). The receptor was derived from a man aged 18 to 35 with Graves disease. CDR3 in amino acids: CSASSGRSSNEQFF. In nucleotides, the CDR3 is TGCAGTGCTAGTAGTGGGAGAAGTAGCAATGAGCAGTTCTTC.